This record concerns one TCR beta chain sequence. Its target is not known. PCR employed 60 Vbeta and 13 Jbeta primers. Clones were read by immunoSEQ multiplex PCR, and TCRdb kept only the in-frame ones, dropping some. In the table there are 120,000 to 150,000 clones, about three fifths of which are singletons. This record belongs to a study of cytomegalovirus exposure and HLA in healthy donors. The CDR3 length is 12 residues. CDR1 and CDR2 from the germline V gene are LNHDA and SQIVND (reference sequence). V lost 6 bases to trimming and J lost 10 bases, with 15 bases between them. Findings of the study overall: Data from an earlier analysis indicated that most TCR beta V segments were productive either about 87% or about 30% of the time.

This receptor was identified in a woman aged 25 to 39 in good health and CMV-seropositive. The sample was PBMCs. This sequence joins TRBV19 and TRBJ1-1; maybe TRBD1 (5 bases). Written as DNA, the CDR3 is TGTGCCAGTAGAACAGGACCTGGACGAGCTTTCTTT. Translated: CASRTGPGRAFF.